This T cell receptor beta chain originates from a study of response to subunit inactivated influenza vaccine. General study results and limits: Authors suggested each seasonal influenza vaccination recruits few new T cells.

In this sample, this clonotype turned up a few times. What it recognizes is unknown. One entry per CDR3 protein, called by TCRdb with MiXCR from the RT-PCR reads. The table lists a few hundred thousand distinct CDR3 sequences, approximately 9.9% of them singletons, with over 9.5% in the top ten. Germline V gene sequence: CDR1 SGHVS, CDR2 FQNEAQ. Trimming at V came to 5 bases and at J to 7 bases, leaving 9 bases not matched to a gene. This CDR3 has 15 residues. This specimen consisted of PBMCs from blood, obtained more than 35 days after vaccination. The genes are TRBV7-8 and TRBJ2-1, with 9 bases fitting TRBD2. The clonotype comes from a man aged 50-59 years who received an inactivated influenza vaccine. The CDR3 nucleotides read TGTGCCAGCAGCAAACCGGGACTAGCTCCTAATGAGCAGTTCTTC. Protein product: CASSKPGLAPNEQFF.